The clone carrying this TCR beta chain was counted between two and nine times. The CDR3 runs 12 residues. Germline loops: CDR1 SQVTM, CDR2 ANQGSEA. Trimming removed 5 bases from V and 10 bases from J, with 17 bases in between. During its preparation, the TCRbeta library received unique molecular identifiers. TCRdb reprocessed the PCR reads with MiXCR, giving one entry per CDR3 protein. In the table there are about 230,000 distinct CDR3 sequences, about a tenth of which are singletons. The sample comes from a study of T-cell reconstitution after alpha-beta-depleted transplantation in children. The chain couples TRBV29-1 to TRBJ1-2, with D maybe TRBD1 (5 bases). The source was PBMCs from the stem cell graft donor, collected from the stem cell graft. The origin of this receptor is a human donor who donated a stem cell graft to a child with acute lymphoblastic leukemia. CDR3: CSVNQGLITYTF. CDR3 in DNA: TGCAGCGTTAATCAGGGACTTATCACCTACACCTTC.